The T cell receptor (beta chain) under discussion was sequenced for a study of blood T cell repertoires in COVID-19. Study-level information: Sample material is recorded as cDNA or gDNA derived from T cells, B-cell-depleted T cells, or PBMCs.

Trimming cost V 6 bases and J 6 bases, with 12 bases left between them. The CDR3 runs 13 residues. From germline, CDR1 is KGHDR and CDR2 SFDVKD. Original processing methods: Counts of nucleated cells, estimated from reference gene primer amplification, were obtained. Only in-frame clones appear in the TCRdb table, and some are missing; sequencing was by immunoSEQ multiplex PCR. V, J and clone size are those of that table, while D and trimming were read from the DNA. The profile shows 55,000 to 70,000 clones, about nine tenths of them singletons. The chain employs TRBV24-1 and TRBJ2-3; unclear D gene. The TCR comes from a woman younger than 30 with acute or convalescent COVID-19. The sample was peripheral blood. The DNA for the CDR3 is TGTGCCACCAGTACCGTGGCGAGGGATACGCAGTATTTT. Amino acids: CATSTVARDTQYF.